The 21 T cell receptor beta chains listed next were all sequenced from one sample in a study of T-cell reconstitution after alpha-beta-depleted transplantation in children (dated by TCRdb to between 2015 and 2016). The library was generated by PCR. Sequencing used an Illumina HiSeq 2500. TCR libraries were prepared with molecular barcoding, using unique molecular identifiers to normalize TCRbeta repertoire quantification. Through fastp at Q25 and MiXCR, TCRdb rebuilt clones from the public reads, retaining in-frame beta chains. Rows are combined by CDR3 protein, so each entry shows the most common genes and DNA. The sample includes about 420,000 distinct CDR3 sequences, with 11% observed a single time. The ten largest make up over 4.5% of the sample. The starting material was PBMCs from the stem cell graft donor, obtained from the stem cell graft. The receptors originated from a human donor who donated a stem cell graft to a child with acute myeloid leukemia.

The chain combines TRBV6-1 with TRBJ1-6; no reliable D call. V lost 6 bases and J 3 bases, leaving 6 bases between the germline ends. The CDR3 runs 13 residues. In germline, CDR1 is MNHNS, CDR2 SASEGT. CDR3 residues: CASRGNYNSPLHF. CDR3 DNA: TGTGCCAGCAGGGGGAACTATAATTCACCCCTCCACTTT.

This clonotype was found a few times. The rearrangement joins TRBV7-3 to TRBJ2-5, with TRBD2 matching over 8 bases. CDR1 is SGHTA and CDR2 is FQGTGA in the germline V gene. The CDR3 has 15 amino acids. V was clipped by 5 bases and J by 5 bases; unmatched bases: 10. The CDR3 loop is CASSPNSGVGETQYF. The CDR3 DNA is TGTGCCAGCAGCCCGAATAGCGGGGTTGGGGAGACCCAGTACTTC.

This clonotype was detected a few times. The rearrangement uses TRBV11-2 and TRBJ2-2; no reliable D call. Germline V gives CDR1 SGHAT, CDR2 FQNNGV. This CDR3 spans 14 amino acids. V was clipped by 0 bases and J by 8 bases, with 10 bases between them. The CDR3 loop reads CASSLDTMAGELFF. Written as DNA, the CDR3 is TGTGCCAGCAGCTTAGATACTATGGCGGGGGAGCTGTTTTTT.

This sequence joins TRBV20-1 and TRBJ2-1; D is unresolved. Germline CDR1 is DFQATT and CDR2 is SNEGSKA (reference sequence). Trimming removed 3 bases from V and 6 bases from J, with 15 bases in between. The CDR3 is made up of 14 amino acids. DNA of the CDR3: TGCAGTGCTAGGTACTACCAGAGACCCAATGAGCAGTTCTTC. This sequence encodes CSARYYQRPNEQFF.

This clonotype has only a few counts. The chain carries TRBV20-1 and TRBJ1-1; D remains ambiguous. The CDR3 contains 14 residues. CDR1 is DFQATT and CDR2 is SNEGSKA in the germline V gene (reference sequence). V was clipped by 0 bases and J by 6 bases, with 14 bases between them. CDR3 DNA sequence: TGCAGTGCTAGAGATTTTAGACTGGCGCCTGAAGCTTTCTTT. It specifies CSARDFRLAPEAFF.

V gene TRBV30 combines with J gene TRBJ1-3; possibly TRBD1 for D (6 bases). The CDR3 sequence is 13 residues long. V shed 2 bases and J shed 4 bases, with 9 bases lying between them. Germline lookup yields CDR1 GTSNPN and CDR2 SVGIG (reference sequence). CDR3 DNA: TGTGCCTGGAGTAGCCAGGGGGGAAACACCATATATTTT. Amino acid sequence: CAWSSQGGNTIYF.

The chain is built from TRBV5-1 and TRBJ1-4; 12 bases agree with TRBD1. Germline lookup yields CDR1 SGHRS and CDR2 YFSETQ. V trimming: 0 bases; J trimming: 5 bases; junction bases outside the gene matches: 5. The CDR3 length is 17 residues. In nucleotides, the CDR3 is TGCGCCAGCAGCTTGGAGGGACAGGGGGCGAGGAATGAAAAACTGTTTTTT. This translates into CASSLEGQGARNEKLFF.

The chain recombines TRBV29-1 with TRBJ2-2, with D possibly matching TRBD2 (6 bases). CDR3 length equals 13 residues. V was trimmed by 7 bases and J by 3 bases, leaving 12 bases between them. Germline V gene data show CDR1 as SQVTM and CDR2 as ANQGSEA. CDR3: CSAKRAYTGELFF. The CDR3 bases are TGCAGCGCCAAGCGGGCATACACCGGGGAGCTGTTTTTT.

J is TRBJ2-7 and V is TRBV4-3; either TRBD1 or TRBD2 may fit D (6 bases each). Trimming pared 0 bases from V and 8 bases from J, leaving 11 bases between. The CDR3 consists of 13 residues. From germline, CDR1 is LGHNA and CDR2 YSLEER. CDR3 coding DNA: TGCGCCAGCAGCCAAGACCAGGGGAGGAAGCAGTACTTC. It specifies CASSQDQGRKQYF.

There are a few counts of this clonotype. The chain uses TRBV3-1 and TRBJ2-3; 11 bases are a match to TRBD1. The CDR3 contains 15 residues. In germline, CDR1 is LGHDT, CDR2 YNNKEL (reference sequence). J was trimmed by 4 bases and V by 3 bases; bases with no gene match: 3. CDR3 in amino acids: CASSHRTGGADTQYF. As DNA, the CDR3 is TGTGCCAGCAGCCACCGGACAGGGGGCGCAGATACGCAGTATTTT.

This clonotype was seen ten or more times. CDR3 region: CASSLHRFSLGQYF. The CDR3 nucleotides are TGTGCCAGCAGCCTTCACAGGTTTTCCTTAGGGCAGTATTTT. J is TRBJ2-3 and V is TRBV7-2, with D maybe TRBD1 (5 bases). This CDR3 contains 14 residues. Between the trimmed V and J ends, which lost 5 bases and 11 bases, there was a span of 20 bases. Looked up from germline, CDR1 is SGHTA and CDR2 is FQGNSA.

The sample holds a few counts of this clonotype. The V and J genes are TRBV12-3 or TRBV12-4 and TRBJ1-5; no clear D gene. The germline V and J ends were trimmed by 2 bases and 5 bases, with 7 bases remaining between them. The CDR3 consists of 13 residues. The CDR3 loop is CASSLFGDQPQHF. DNA of the CDR3: TGTGCCAGCAGTTTATTCGGGGATCAGCCCCAGCATTTT.

The genes are TRBV7-2 and TRBJ2-5; perhaps TRBD2 as D (5 bases). Germline loops: CDR1 SGHTA, CDR2 FQGNSA. This CDR3 comprises 15 residues. V shed 0 bases and J shed 1 base, with 9 bases lying between them. CDR3 amino acids: CASSLAGKRQETQYF. CDR3 DNA: TGTGCCAGCAGCTTAGCCGGGAAGCGCCAAGAGACCCAGTACTTC.

This chain links TRBV7-2 with TRBJ2-7, with 10 positions matching TRBD2. V dropped 0 bases and J dropped 7; count of bases not matched to a gene: 6. CDR1 is SGHTA and CDR2 is FQGNSA in the germline V gene. This CDR3 has 15 residues. The CDR3 DNA reads as TGTGCCAGCAGCTTAGCTGCCCTAGCGGGGGATGAGCAGTACGTC. Translated, it gives CASSLAALAGDEQYV.

This clonotype occurred many times. The V call is TRBV20-1, the J call TRBJ2-4, with no clear D. The germline CDR1 and CDR2 sequences are DFQATT and SNEGSKA (reference sequence). This CDR3 comprises 12 residues. The V end lost 0 bases, the J end lost 5 bases, and 5 bases lay between the germline ends. CDR3 nucleotides: TGCAGTGCTAGAGAAATCCAAAACATTCAGTACTTC. This sequence encodes CSAREIQNIQYF.

This clonotype was seen at least ten times. The CDR3 coding sequence is TGTGCCATCAGTGAGCTCGGGGACGAGCAGTACTTC. Its translation: CAISELGDEQYF. The J gene is TRBJ2-7, the V gene TRBV10-3, with TRBD2 as a possible D gene (5 bases). The CDR3 loop spans 12 amino acids. Trimming stripped 2 bases from V and 5 bases from J, with 7 bases between. CDR1 is ENHRY and CDR2 is SYGVKD in the germline V gene.

This clonotype was recorded a few times. The gene calls are TRBV20-1 and TRBJ2-5, with a possible D match to TRBD1 (6 bases). The CDR3 extends over 11 amino acids. Germline CDR1 reads DFQATT; CDR2 reads SNEGSKA (reference sequence). The CDR3 sequence: CSGDNQETQYF. DNA of the CDR3: TGCAGCGGGGACAACCAAGAGACCCAGTACTTC.

The sample holds many counts of this clonotype. The rearrangement joins TRBV7-8 to TRBJ2-1, with D possibly matching TRBD2 (6 bases). Germline V gives CDR1 SGHVS, CDR2 FQNEAQ. Trimming took off 2 bases at V and 6 bases at J, with 14 bases between the two ends. CDR3 length: 15 residues. DNA of the CDR3: TGTGCCAGCAGCTTATATGGCGGGACGACCAATGAGCAGTTCTTC. Amino acids: CASSLYGGTTNEQFF.

The sample holds a few counts of this clonotype. The gene calls are TRBV5-4 and TRBJ1-2, with D hard to call. Per the germline V gene, CDR1 is SGHNT and CDR2 is YYREEE (reference sequence). The CDR3 is 16 residues long. V was pared by 2 bases and J by 4 bases, with 18 bases between. CDR3 protein: CASSFGGASSFYGYTF. The CDR3 DNA reads TGTGCCAGCAGCTTTGGCGGAGCCTCATCCTTCTATGGCTACACCTTC.

This clonotype was found many times. The CDR3 loop reads CSARAPRAGVADTQYF. The CDR3, as DNA: TGCAGTGCTAGAGCCCCGAGAGCGGGGGTGGCGGATACGCAGTATTTT. The chain couples TRBV20-1 to TRBJ2-3; 8 nucleotides match TRBD2. The CDR3 covers 16 residues. J was trimmed by 6 bases and V by 1 base; bases with no gene match: 12. The germline gives CDR1 DFQATT, CDR2 SNEGSKA (reference sequence).

The rearrangement links TRBV27 to TRBJ1-2; TRBD1 agrees at 8 bases. From germline, CDR1 is MNHEY and CDR2 SMNVEV (reference sequence). The CDR3 has 16 amino acids. V was clipped by 5 bases and J by 4 bases; unmatched bases: 12. CDR3 nucleotides: TGTGCCAGCAGTGTGACATTGACAGGGGCTCCCTATGGCTACACCTTC. Translating it yields CASSVTLTGAPYGYTF.